The 5 T cell receptor beta chains reported below all come from one sample, sequenced in a study of shared clonotypes between healthy human individuals. Positively selected for CCR7, the CD45RO-negative cells used as naive CD8 cells excluded terminally differentiated effector memory CD45RA+ cells. Clones were read by immunoSEQ multiplex PCR, and TCRdb kept only the in-frame ones, dropping some. The sample carries more than 2 million clones, approximately 92% recorded once. Specimen: naive CD8+ T cells from PBMCs. These receptors were obtained from a man between 18 and 29 years old in good health. Some clones in this sample may be carry-over from other donors' samples.

This chain joins TRBV4-1 and TRBJ1-2; weak D call: TRBD1 (5 bases). V lost 0 bases and J lost 0, with 14 bases in between. The germline gives CDR1 MGHRA, CDR2 YSYEKL. CDR3 size: 17 residues. This chain's CDR3 is CASSQDLGGSANYGYTF. The CDR3 nucleotides read TGCGCCAGCAGCCAAGATCTTGGGGGGAGCGCTAACTATGGCTACACCTTC.

The chain uses TRBV6-5 and TRBJ2-2, with D perhaps assigned TRBD1 or TRBD2 (5 bases each). The CDR3 spans 15 residues. Trimming removed 6 bases at V and 3 bases at J, with 14 bases between. Looked up from germline, CDR1 is MNHEY and CDR2 is SVGAGI. Here the CDR3 reads CASSAVGAYTGELFF. CDR3 in DNA: TGTGCCAGCAGCGCGGTCGGGGCCTACACCGGGGAGCTGTTTTTT.

The V gene is TRBV28, the J gene TRBJ1-1; D possibly corresponds to TRBD1 (5 bases). Trimming removed 2 bases from V and 3 bases from J, with 16 bases in between. The V gene's germline CDR1 is MDHEN and CDR2 SYDVKM. This CDR3 has 16 amino acids. CDR3 coding DNA: TGTGCCAGCAGTTTACCTGGGGGACGCGCGGACACTGAAGCTTTCTTT. Its translation: CASSLPGGRADTEAFF.

This clone came up once. V is TRBV5-8 and J is TRBJ2-3, with 13 bases fitting TRBD2. Germline V gene lookup returns CDR1 SGHTS and CDR2 YDEGEE. The V and J ends lost 4 bases and 5 bases, in that order; junction bases with no gene match: 7. CDR3 length: 16 amino acids. The CDR3 loop is CASSIGLAGVGDTQYF. DNA for the CDR3: TGTGCCAGCAGCATAGGACTAGCGGGAGTCGGAGATACGCAGTATTTT.

This chain joins TRBV5-5 and TRBJ1-2; the D gene is possibly TRBD1 (6 bases). CDR3 length: 14 amino acids. Trimming removed 2 bases at V and 8 bases at J, with 16 bases between. The germline V gene has CDR1 SGHKS and CDR2 YYEKEE (reference sequence). The CDR3 nucleotides read TGTGCCAGCAGCTTCTGGACAGAAGAGCGGGGCTACACCTTC. Translated, it gives CASSFWTEERGYTF.